These 20 T cell receptor beta chains were all obtained from the same sample, sequenced in a study of OX40 agonist ivuxolimab in advanced cancers. The method was immunoSEQ multiplex PCR; TCRdb's version includes in-frame clones alone and lacks a portion of them. The sample lists 25,000 or so clones, about four fifths seen once, with approximately 12% in the top ten. The specimen comprised CD4+ or CD8+ T cells sorted from blood, sampled in a trial of the OX40 agonist ivuxolimab. Receptors originate from an adult with an advanced solid tumor such as melanoma, head and neck, liver or kidney cancer.

The gene calls are TRBV4-2 and TRBJ2-1, with D perhaps matching TRBD2 (5 bases). CDR3 length equals 17 residues. Germline lookup yields CDR1 LGHNA and CDR2 YNFKEQ. Deletions cut 3 bases from V and 0 bases from J, with 15 bases between. This chain's CDR3 is CASSQDPSGSSYNEQFF. DNA for the CDR3: TGTGCCAGCAGCCAGGACCCCTCGGGGAGCTCCTACAATGAGCAGTTCTTC.

Written as DNA, the CDR3 is TGCGCCAGCAGCCAACTAGCGGTCGGTTTCCCCTACGAGCAGTACTTC. Its protein is CASSQLAVGFPYEQYF. The genes are TRBV4-1 and TRBJ2-7, with 7 positions matching TRBD2. The V gene end was trimmed by 2 bases and the J gene end by 2 bases; junction bases not matched to a gene: 9. The germline V gene has CDR1 MGHRA and CDR2 YSYEKL. The CDR3 is made up of 16 amino acids.

There are a few counts of this clone. The CDR3, as DNA: TGTGCCATCACCAGAGGGGGCCAGTATGGCTACACCTTC. Translating it yields CAITRGGQYGYTF. V usage is TRBV10-3 and J usage is TRBJ1-2; 7 bases fit TRBD1. The CDR3 consists of 13 residues. Germline-derived CDR1 and CDR2 are ENHRY and SYGVKD. V lost 7 bases, J lost 5 bases, and 7 bases stayed unmatched.

The chain employs TRBV12-5 and TRBJ2-7; no reliable D call. Germline assignment: CDR1 LGHNT and CDR2 FRNRAP. V lost 3 bases and J lost 5, with 8 bases in between. The CDR3 has 12 amino acids. The chain's CDR3 is CASGFSHDEQYF. The DNA for the CDR3 is TGTGCTAGTGGTTTTAGTCACGACGAGCAGTACTTC.

This chain connects TRBV6-1 to TRBJ1-2; possible D gene TRBD1, 5 bases. The CDR3 extends over 15 amino acids. The V end lost 3 bases, the J end lost 0 bases, and 11 bases lay between the germline ends. The germline CDR1 and CDR2 sequences are MNHNS and SASEGT. Here the CDR3 DNA reads TGTGCCAGCAGTGACGGGACGGCCTCTAACTATGGCTACACCTTC. Its protein product is CASSDGTASNYGYTF.

V is TRBV19 and J is TRBJ2-3; perhaps D is TRBD1 or TRBD2 (6 bases each). V was clipped by 3 bases and J by 0 bases, with 13 bases between them. CDR1 and CDR2 from the germline V gene are LNHDA and SQIVND (reference sequence). The CDR3 runs 16 residues. The CDR3 region has the DNA TGTGCCAGTAGTATTGGGGGCGGGACTAGCACAGATACGCAGTATTTT. It codes for CASSIGGGTSTDTQYF.

V usage is TRBV6-1 and J usage is TRBJ2-2; D unresolved. CDR1 MNHNS and CDR2 SASEGT come from the germline V gene. The CDR3 spans 11 residues. Trimming pared 6 bases from V and 5 bases from J, leaving 4 bases between. The CDR3 loop is CASRQTGELFF. In nucleotides, the CDR3 is TGTGCCAGCAGGCAGACCGGGGAGCTGTTTTTT.

This chain joins TRBV6-6 and TRBJ1-1; D remains ambiguous. The CDR3 length is 14 residues. From germline, CDR1 is MNHNY and CDR2 SVGAGI (reference sequence). V dropped 10 bases and J dropped 0 bases, with 15 bases sitting between them. The CDR3 DNA sequence: TGTGCCACCCAGCCGAACATCGTGAACACTGAAGCTTTCTTT. Residues: CATQPNIVNTEAFF.

The CDR3 loop is CASSSTDRYNEQFF. The CDR3 coding sequence is TGTGCCAGCAGCTCAACGGACCGTTACAATGAGCAGTTCTTC. This chain uses TRBV13 with TRBJ2-1, with no clear D. V was pared by 4 bases and J by 4 bases, with 11 bases between. Germline V lookup: CDR1 PRHDT, CDR2 FYEKMQ (reference sequence). The CDR3 covers 14 residues.

The count of this clone is one. This chain links TRBV15 with TRBJ2-3, with D hard to call. V lost 5 bases, J lost 0 bases, and 6 bases lay in between. Germline-derived CDR1 and CDR2 are LNHNV and YYDKDF (reference sequence). CDR3 size: 13 residues. The DNA for the CDR3 is TGTGCCACCAGCGAAGGGAGCACAGATACGCAGTATTTT. Amino acid sequence: CATSEGSTDTQYF.

The chain carries TRBV4-1 and TRBJ2-1, with D possibly being TRBD2 (6 bases). Germline CDR1 MGHRA, CDR2 YSYEKL. The CDR3 has 15 amino acids. With 3 bases removed from V and 5 bases from J, the gap between germline ends came to 14 bases. As DNA, the CDR3 is TGCGCCAGCAGCCACCTCTTAAGCGGGCACAATGAGCAGTTCTTC. Translating gives CASSHLLSGHNEQFF.

This chain links TRBV7-8 with TRBJ1-2; D ambiguous. V was shortened by 6 bases and J by 3 bases, with 14 bases between the two germline ends. This CDR3 has 14 residues. Germline values: CDR1 SGHVS, CDR2 FQNEAQ. CDR3 nucleotides: TGTGCCAGCAGTTTAATTGCGGGAGACTATGGCTACACCTTC. This sequence encodes CASSLIAGDYGYTF.

This chain links TRBV27 with TRBJ2-7, with TRBD2 as a possible D gene (5 bases). CDR3 length: 14 amino acids. The V gene's germline CDR1 is MNHEY and CDR2 SMNVEV (reference sequence). Trimming took off 2 bases at V and 4 bases at J, with 12 bases between the two ends. CDR3 in amino acids: CASSLAPAGYEQYF. Here the CDR3 DNA reads TGTGCCAGCAGTTTAGCTCCGGCGGGTTACGAGCAGTACTTC.

This rearrangement joins TRBV7-9 to TRBJ1-1, with a possible D match to TRBD1 (6 bases). CDR1 is SEHNR, CDR2 FQNEAQ, per germline (reference sequence). The CDR3 consists of 15 residues. V shed 5 bases and J shed 0 bases, with 13 bases lying between them. CDR3 sequence reads: CASSPKGHLNTEAFF. CDR3 bases: TGTGCCAGCAGCCCAAAGGGACACCTGAACACTGAAGCTTTCTTT.

The chain recombines TRBV30 with TRBJ1-4; D is unresolved. This CDR3 contains 13 residues. Germline values: CDR1 GTSNPN, CDR2 SVGIG (reference sequence). Trimming took 5 bases from V and 0 from J, leaving 7 bases between them. The CDR3 is CAWDTATNEKLFF. DNA for the CDR3: TGTGCCTGGGACACAGCAACTAATGAAAAACTGTTTTTT. The entire variable domain, with the rest obtained from reference TRBV30 and TRBJ1-4, is as follows: SQTIHQWPATLVQPVGSPLSLECTVEGTSNPNLYWYRQAAGRGLQLLFYSVGIGQISSEVPQNLSASRPQDRQFILSSKKLLLSDSGFYLCAWDTATNEKLFFGSGTQLSVL.

The genes are TRBV5-6 and TRBJ2-5; 8 bases are a match to TRBD2. CDR3 size: 16 residues. CDR1 SGHDT and CDR2 YYEEEE come from the germline V gene. The ends lost 2 bases at V and 5 bases at J; junction bases unmatched: 11. The CDR3 bases are TGTGCCAGCAGCTTTTATCGGGGGGGCGCCGGGGAGACCCAGTACTTC. It yields the protein CASSFYRGGAGETQYF.

V is TRBV5-6 and J is TRBJ1-1; no firm D call. The V and J ends lost 0 bases and 5 bases respectively, with 11 bases between them. CDR3 length equals 14 residues. Germline values: CDR1 SGHDT, CDR2 YYEEEE. CDR3 sequence: CASSLDQGLTEAFF. As DNA, the CDR3 is TGTGCCAGCAGCTTGGACCAAGGGTTGACTGAAGCTTTCTTT. The complete variable domain, with remaining parts taken from reference TRBV5-6 and TRBJ1-1, reads DAGVTQSPTHLIKTRGQQVTLRCSPKSGHDTVSWYQQALGQGPQFIFQYYEEEERQRGNFPDRFSGHQFPNYSSELNVNALLLGDSALYLCASSLDQGLTEAFFGQGTRLTVV.

This chain uses TRBV7-2 with TRBJ1-5; 8 bases are a match to TRBD1. The CDR3 is 15 residues long. The junction had 11 bases not matched to a gene; V was cut back by 5 bases and J by 8 bases. Germline V gene data show CDR1 as SGHTA and CDR2 as FQGNSA. The CDR3: CASSPRTGSLEPQHF. The CDR3 coding sequence is TGTGCCAGCAGCCCCCGGACAGGGAGTCTGGAGCCCCAGCATTTT.

The chain uses TRBV27 and TRBJ1-1; no reliable D call. Germline lookup yields CDR1 MNHEY and CDR2 SMNVEV (reference sequence). The V gene lost 2 bases and the J gene lost 4 bases, with 17 bases spanning the gap. There are 16 residues in the CDR3. CDR3: CASSLEVPGRGTEAFF. For the CDR3, the DNA is TGTGCCAGCAGTTTAGAAGTTCCGGGTCGGGGCACTGAAGCTTTCTTT.

This chain links TRBV18 with TRBJ2-3; 8 nucleotides line up with TRBD2. The CDR3 extends over 21 amino acids. Germline V gene data show CDR1 as KGHSH and CDR2 as LQKENI. The V segment lost 2 bases and the J segment 6 bases; nucleotides outside the gene matches: 25. The CDR3 reads CASSPLPVGGDVPHREDTQYF. The CDR3 DNA is TGTGCCAGCTCACCATTACCAGTCGGGGGGGACGTTCCACACAGGGAGGATACGCAGTATTTT. The full variable domain, in which reference TRBV18 and TRBJ2-3 provide the parts outside the CDR3, is NAGVMQNPRHLVRRRGQEARLRCSPMKGHSHVYWYRQLPEEGLKFMVYLQKENIIDESGMPKERFSAEFPKEGPSILRIQQVVRGDSAAYFCASSPLPVGGDVPHREDTQYFGPGTRLTVL.